Listed below are T cell receptor beta chains from one sample, sequenced in a study of T-cell reconstitution after alpha-beta-depleted transplantation in children. TCRdb itself ran the PCR reads through MiXCR, one entry per CDR3 protein. Of around 100,000 distinct CDR3 sequences in the sample, 10% to 13% are singletons; the top ten hold less than 45%. This sample comprised PBMCs, obtained before TCRalphabeta/CD19-depleted stem cell transplant. These TCRs come from a boy between 2 and 10 years old with acute lymphoblastic leukemia, due to receive a stem cell transplant. CDR3s include the opening cysteine and the closing phenylalanine or tryptophan. D genes are given only for firm matches. Not all rows give a size; the values are once, few, many and, for expanded clones, a class.

j_gene	v_gene	len	d_gene	abundance	CDR3aa	CDR3nt
TRBJ2-7	TRBV28	13	-	-	CASSLPIGDEQYF	TGTGCCAGCAGTTTACCCATTGGGGACGAGCAGTACTTC
TRBJ2-1	TRBV5-1	18	-	many	CASSIVAPSGGQLNEQFF	TGCGCCAGCAGCATTGTCGCACCCTCCGGGGGACAGCTCAATGAGCAGTTCTTC
TRBJ1-1	TRBV28	14	-	once	CASSSGHPNTEAFF	TGTGCCAGCAGTTCCGGACATCCGAACACTGAAGCTTTCTTT
TRBJ2-4	TRBV5-1	15	-	few	CASSQGSVAKNIQYF	TGCGCCAGCAGTCAGGGTTCGGTAGCCAAAAACATTCAGTACTTC
TRBJ2-7	TRBV29-1	14	-	few	CSVEGTSGPYEQYF	TGCAGCGTGGAAGGGACTTCCGGGCCCTACGAGCAGTACTTC
TRBJ2-1	TRBV27	13	TRBD2	many	CASMRTSGREQFF	TGTGCCAGCATGAGGACTAGCGGGAGGGAGCAGTTCTTC
TRBJ2-5	TRBV7-6	17	-	few	CASSPRAGEREQETQYF	TGTGCCAGCAGCCCGAGGGCAGGAGAGCGCGAACAAGAGACCCAGTACTTC
TRBJ2-1	TRBV4-1	17	TRBD2	few	CASSQDGLAVTRGEQFF	TGCGCCAGCAGCCAAGACGGACTAGCGGTTACGCGGGGTGAGCAGTTCTTC
TRBJ2-3	TRBV24-1	13	-	many	CATNRDATDTQYF	TGTGCCACTAACCGGGACGCCACAGATACGCAGTATTTT
TRBJ2-7	TRBV3-1	15	TRBD1	-	CASSQSAPGGYEQYF	TGTGCCAGCAGCCAAAGTGCTCCAGGGGGCTACGAGCAGTACTTC
TRBJ1-1	TRBV5-5	13	-	many	CASSLLDNTEAFF	TGTGCCAGCAGCTTGTTGGATAACACTGAAGCTTTCTTT
TRBJ2-1	TRBV12-3/TRBV12-4	15	-	many	CASRTYSGPYNEQFF	TGTGCCAGCAGGACCTATAGCGGACCGTACAATGAGCAGTTCTTC
TRBJ2-1	TRBV20-1	15	TRBD2	-	CSARKTSGLNNEQFF	TGCAGTGCTAGGAAAACTAGCGGATTAAACAATGAGCAGTTCTTC
TRBJ1-1	TRBV5-1	16	TRBD1	few	CASKPGQVSLNTEAFF	TGCGCCAGCAAACCGGGACAGGTCTCTTTGAACACTGAAGCTTTCTTT
TRBJ2-5	TRBV29-1	11	-	few	CSVGRGETQYF	TGCAGCGTTGGTAGGGGGGAGACCCAGTACTTC
TRBJ2-7	TRBV20-1	14	-	many	CSARIGQGIYEQYF	TGCAGTGCTAGAATAGGGCAGGGGATCTACGAGCAGTACTTC
TRBJ2-7	TRBV7-9	16	TRBD2	many	CASSPRTSGRPSEQYF	TGTGCCAGCAGCCCGCGAACTAGCGGGAGACCTTCCGAGCAGTACTTC
TRBJ2-6	TRBV7-3	18	-	few	CASSLRAGPFSGANVLTF	TGTGCCAGCAGCTTAAGGGCAGGGCCTTTCTCTGGGGCCAACGTCCTGACTTTC
TRBJ2-7	TRBV7-6	16	TRBD2	-	CASSLASASGTYEQYF	TGTGCCAGCAGCTTAGCCTCGGCTAGCGGGACCTACGAGCAGTACTTC
TRBJ2-4	TRBV2	16	TRBD1	few	CASSLLRQGAGNIQYF	TGTGCCAGCAGCCTTTTAAGACAGGGGGCCGGAAACATTCAGTACTTC
TRBJ2-7	TRBV14	13	-	few	CASSQASLYEQYF	TGTGCCAGCAGCCAAGCATCCCTCTACGAGCAGTACTTC
TRBJ2-1	TRBV20-1	13	-	few	CSPGGGSYNEQFF	TGCAGTCCAGGTGGGGGCTCCTACAATGAGCAGTTCTTC
TRBJ2-7	TRBV7-2	16	TRBD2	many	CASSTGGLAGSYEQYF	TGTGCCAGCAGCACCGGGGGACTAGCGGGTTCCTACGAGCAGTACTTC
TRBJ2-7	TRBV27	13	-	few	CASSIVLAKEQYF	TGTGCCAGCAGTATCGTCTTAGCGAAGGAGCAGTACTTC
TRBJ1-2	TRBV5-1	14	TRBD1	-	CASSLSGQGVGYTF	TGCGCCAGCAGCTTGAGTGGACAGGGGGTCGGCTACACCTTC
TRBJ2-1	TRBV19	18	TRBD2	few	CASHPGLAGISSYNEQFF	TGTGCCAGCCATCCGGGACTAGCGGGGATTAGCTCCTACAATGAGCAGTTCTTC
TRBJ2-7	TRBV4-2	17	TRBD2	-	CASRQAVAGVETYEQYF	TGTGCCAGCAGACAAGCAGTAGCGGGGGTGGAGACCTACGAGCAGTACTTC